These 7 T cell receptor beta chains were all obtained from the same sample, sequenced in a study of T cell responses to AZD1222 COVID-19 vaccine. Profiled with immunoSEQ multiplex PCR; TCRdb holds only in-frame clones, not every one. The top ten hold around 2.8% of the sample, which has 120,000 to 150,000 clones, 80% to 95% seen once. The sequencing here drew on peripheral blood, taken on day 0 of MenACWY control vaccination. All receptors come from an adult in good health.

This clone has a handful of counts. J is TRBJ2-2 and V is TRBV6-6, with D possibly being TRBD1 or TRBD2 (6 bases each). V lost 6 bases, J lost 6 bases, and 20 bases lay in between. Germline V gives CDR1 MNHNY, CDR2 SVGAGI (reference sequence). The CDR3 is 16 amino acids. CDR3 bases: TGTGCCAGCAGCTCAACATTCGGGGGCAGCTCCGGGGAGCTGTTTTTT. It codes for CASSSTFGGSSGELFF.

The V call is TRBV7-3, the J call TRBJ2-6, with 13 bases lining up with TRBD2. Germline V gene sequence: CDR1 SGHTA, CDR2 FQGTGA. The CDR3 runs 19 residues. V dropped 4 bases and J dropped 0; count of bases not matched to a gene: 6. The CDR3 DNA is TGTGCCAGCAGCTATTTAGGACTAGCGGGGGCCTCTGGGGCCAACGTCCTGACTTTC. This encodes CASSYLGLAGASGANVLTF. The full variable domain, rest sourced from reference TRBV7-3 and TRBJ2-6, is GAGVSQTPSNKVTEKGKYVELRCDPISGHTALYWYRQSLGQGPEFLIYFQGTGAADDSGLPNDRFFAVRPEGSVSTLKIQRTERGDSAVYLCASSYLGLAGASGANVLTFGAGSRLTVL.

The gene calls are TRBV2 and TRBJ1-6, with D possibly TRBD1 on 6 matching bases. V gave up 3 bases and J gave up 11 bases, with 17 bases separating them. The CDR3 totals 15 residues. In germline, CDR1 is SNHLY, CDR2 FYNNEI. DNA of the CDR3: TGTGCCAGCAGTGAGGGACACACAAGAATCGCACCCCTCCACTTT. Translating gives CASSEGHTRIAPLHF.

The V gene is TRBV3-1 (or the pseudogene TRBV3-2), the J gene TRBJ1-5; 7 bases agree with TRBD1. V dropped 4 bases and J dropped 4; count of bases not matched to a gene: 4. CDR3 length: 14 amino acids. Germline values: CDR1 LGHDT, CDR2 YNNKEL (reference sequence). CDR3 loop: CASSLGQVNQPQHF. CDR3 in DNA: TGTGCCAGCAGCCTCGGACAGGTAAATCAGCCCCAGCATTTT.

The chain recombines TRBV19 with TRBJ1-2; D remains ambiguous. The CDR3 runs to 13 residues. The V end was cut by 4 bases, the J end by 4 bases, with 10 bases between. The germline V gene encodes CDR1 LNHDA and CDR2 SQIVND (reference sequence). The CDR3 protein is CASSTPPAYGYTF. In DNA, the CDR3 is TGTGCCAGTAGTACGCCCCCAGCCTATGGCTACACCTTC. The full variable domain, rest sourced from reference TRBV19 and TRBJ1-2, is DGGITQSPKYLFRKEGQNVTLSCEQNLNHDAMYWYRQDPGQGLRLIYYSQIVNDFQKGDIAEGYSVSREKKESFPLTVTSAQKNPTAFYLCASSTPPAYGYTFGSGTRLTVV.

J is TRBJ1-2 and V is TRBV6-6; no clear D gene. CDR1 and CDR2 (germline): MNHNY, SVGAGI (reference sequence). This CDR3 is built from 14 residues. V was trimmed by 5 bases and J by 5 bases, leaving 15 bases between them. CDR3 nucleotides: TGTGCCAGCAGTCTCCCCGGACGGTTATATGGCTACACCTTC. Amino acids: CASSLPGRLYGYTF.

The chain has TRBV27 and TRBJ2-6; TRBD2 is a possible D gene (6 bases). The CDR3 totals 18 residues. Germline CDR1 is MNHEY and CDR2 is SMNVEV (reference sequence). V shed 5 bases and J shed 4 bases, with 21 bases lying between them. The CDR3 region is CASSPDRAGWLGANVLTF. The CDR3 nucleotides read TGTGCCAGCAGTCCAGACCGTGCGGGGTGGTTGGGGGCCAACGTCCTGACTTTC.